The TCR beta chain under discussion was sequenced for a study of blood T cell repertoires in COVID-19. Study details: The origin of the acute and convalescent COVID-19 samples was the United States, Italy and Spain.

Libraries were prepared by immunoSEQ multiplex PCR; TCRdb keeps only in-frame clonotypes and omits some of them. Altogether roughly 410,000 clones are present, approximately 90% being singletons, with the ten largest covering approximately 1.5%. Germline assignment: CDR1 GTSNPN and CDR2 SVGIG (reference sequence). The V gene lost 2 bases and the J gene lost 8 bases, with 12 bases spanning the gap. This CDR3 region has 12 residues. This clone was picked up one time. This clonotype was sampled from a woman in her thirties or forties with COVID-19, enrolled during active disease. This chain connects TRBV30 to TRBJ1-2; no definite D call. Sample: peripheral blood. This CDR3 is CAWSPSPRGYTF. The CDR3 DNA reads as TGTGCCTGGAGTCCATCCCCCCGGGGCTACACCTTC.